This is a list of T cell receptor beta chains from one sample in a study of control samples from healthy donors and cancer patients. The method was immunoSEQ multiplex PCR; TCRdb's version includes in-frame clones alone and lacks a portion of them. The repertoire holds about 120,000 clones, with 75% to 95% as singletons. Material: blood. These receptors came from a man aged 40-49 years in good health. The CDR3 runs from the conserved cysteine through the conserved F or W. A D gene is named only where the DNA matches it firmly. For some rows the clone size is stated as once, few or many, or as a class when expanded; others skip it.

v_gene	d_gene	abundance	j_gene	CDR3nt	CDR3aa
TRBV5-5	NA	NA	TRBJ1-4	TGTGCCAGCCACCGCTGGGGTAATGAAAAACTGTTTTTT	CASHRWGNEKLFF
TRBV30	NA	NA	TRBJ2-7	TGTGCCTGGAGAGGTCACTTCTACGAGCAGTACTTC	CAWRGHFYEQYF
TRBV2	TRBD1	few	TRBJ1-5	TGTGCCAGCACCCCCGGACAGGGGAGTCAGCCCCAGCATTTT	CASTPGQGSQPQHF
TRBV11-2	NA	NA	TRBJ2-1	TGTGCCAGCAGCTTAGGCAGGAATAATGAGCAGTTCTTC	CASSLGRNNEQFF
TRBV27	NA	NA	TRBJ1-6	TGTGCCAGCAGTGCCTCCTATAATTCACCCCTCCACTTT	CASSASYNSPLHF
TRBV2	NA	NA	TRBJ2-5	TGTGCCAGCAGTGAAGAAGCCAGCGTGGAGACCCAGTACTTC	CASSEEASVETQYF
TRBV6-1	NA	NA	TRBJ1-2	TGTGCCAGCAGTGATTACCGGGACTATGGCTACACCTTC	CASSDYRDYGYTF
TRBV28	TRBD1	NA	TRBJ2-2	TGTGCCAGCAGTCTCCAAGGGACAGGGCTATCCGGGGAGCTGTTTTTT	CASSLQGTGLSGELFF
TRBV15	NA	NA	TRBJ1-2	TGTGCCACCAGCAGAGATTTTAGGGATGGCTACACCTTC	CATSRDFRDGYTF
TRBV10-3	NA	NA	TRBJ2-1	TGTGCCATCAGCCCCAACTGGGGGCAGGCGAATGAGCAGTTCTTC	CAISPNWGQANEQFF
TRBV7-8	NA	NA	TRBJ1-1	TGTGCCAGCAGCTACCCTATCGGGGGAGGAGCTTTCTTT	CASSYPIGGGAFF
TRBV3-1/TRBV3-2	NA	NA	TRBJ2-1	TGTGCCAGCAGTTGGTGGGGGGATAATGAGCAGTTCTTC	CASSWWGDNEQFF
TRBV4-2	NA	few	TRBJ2-7	TGTGCCAGCAGCCAAGATCGAGGAAATCCATCCTACGAGCAGTACTTC	CASSQDRGNPSYEQYF
TRBV11-2	TRBD1	once	TRBJ2-5	TGTGCCAGCAGCCTCGGACAGGGGGGTCAAGAGACCCAGTACTTC	CASSLGQGGQETQYF
TRBV30	NA	NA	TRBJ1-5	TGTGCCTGGAGTGTACGGAGCACAGTCCAGCCCCAGCATTTT	CAWSVRSTVQPQHF
TRBV6-5	TRBD1	NA	TRBJ1-2	TGTGCCAGCAGCGCCCGGACAGGGAGTAGGGGCTACACCTTC	CASSARTGSRGYTF
TRBV6-5	TRBD2	NA	TRBJ2-5	TGTGCCAGCAGTTACTATGGACTAGCCCAGACCCAGTACTTC	CASSYYGLAQTQYF
TRBV4-2	NA	once	TRBJ2-7	TGTGCCAGCAGCCAAGATCTGGGACAACTCTACGAGCAGTACTTC	CASSQDLGQLYEQYF
TRBV5-1	NA	NA	TRBJ2-3	TGCGCCAGCAGCCGGGAGTCCTTTAGCACAGATACGCAGTATTTT	CASSRESFSTDTQYF
TRBV10-3	TRBD1	NA	TRBJ1-3	TGTGCCATCAGTGAACGGGACAGTACTGGAAACACCATATATTTT	CAISERDSTGNTIYF
TRBV5-4	NA	NA	TRBJ1-1	TGTGCCAGCAGCCGGGGGGGCGGGACCGTGATCCCGGACACTGAAGCTTTCTTT	CASSRGGGTVIPDTEAFF
TRBV6-4	TRBD1	NA	TRBJ2-1	TGTGCCAGCAGATTACCGGGACAGGGGTCTGATGAGCAGTTCTTC	CASRLPGQGSDEQFF
TRBV6-2/TRBV6-3	NA	NA	TRBJ1-5	TGTGCCAGCAGTCCAATAGTAGGGAATCAGCCCCAGCATTTT	CASSPIVGNQPQHF
TRBV7-2	NA	NA	TRBJ2-7	TGTGCCAGCAGCTTAGTCCCGGCGGCTGGCGAGCAGTACTTC	CASSLVPAAGEQYF
TRBV27	TRBD1	NA	TRBJ1-5	TGTGCCAGCAGTTTGACAGGGTATAGCAATCAGCCCCAGCATTTT	CASSLTGYSNQPQHF
TRBV7-8	NA	NA	TRBJ2-3	TGTGCCAGCAGCTTACTGGCAGGGTTGACAGATACGCAGTATTTT	CASSLLAGLTDTQYF
TRBV5-1	NA	NA	TRBJ1-2	TGCGCCAGCAGCTTGGACGGAGCTGAGCGGGGCTACACCTTC	CASSLDGAERGYTF
TRBV7-3	TRBD2	NA	TRBJ2-2	TGTGCCAGCAGCTCGACTAGCGGGGTGACCGGGGAGCTGTTTTTT	CASSSTSGVTGELFF
TRBV7-6	TRBD1	NA	TRBJ1-3	TGTGCCAGCAGCTTATCCGGGACAGGGGCTGGAAACACCATATATTTT	CASSLSGTGAGNTIYF
TRBV2	TRBD1	once	TRBJ2-7	TGTGCCAGCAGTCCCTTGGGGACAGCCAACTACGAGCAGTACTTC	CASSPLGTANYEQYF
TRBV3-1/TRBV3-2	NA	NA	TRBJ2-1	TGTGCCAGCAGCCAACAGGGGAGTTATCAGGAGCAGTTCTTC	CASSQQGSYQEQFF
TRBV2	NA	NA	TRBJ2-5	TGTGCCAGCTCGTTAGAGGTTCGTGAGACCCAGTACTTC	CASSLEVRETQYF
TRBV4-1	NA	NA	TRBJ2-2	TGCGCCAGCAGCCAAGATATCATCCGGGAGCTGTTTTTT	CASSQDIIRELFF
TRBV2	NA	NA	TRBJ1-2	TGTGCCAGCAGTGTATCGGGGAGGGATGGCTACACCTTC	CASSVSGRDGYTF
TRBV30	NA	once	TRBJ1-6	TGTGCCTGGAGTAAAGGGGATAATTCACCCCTCCACTTT	CAWSKGDNSPLHF